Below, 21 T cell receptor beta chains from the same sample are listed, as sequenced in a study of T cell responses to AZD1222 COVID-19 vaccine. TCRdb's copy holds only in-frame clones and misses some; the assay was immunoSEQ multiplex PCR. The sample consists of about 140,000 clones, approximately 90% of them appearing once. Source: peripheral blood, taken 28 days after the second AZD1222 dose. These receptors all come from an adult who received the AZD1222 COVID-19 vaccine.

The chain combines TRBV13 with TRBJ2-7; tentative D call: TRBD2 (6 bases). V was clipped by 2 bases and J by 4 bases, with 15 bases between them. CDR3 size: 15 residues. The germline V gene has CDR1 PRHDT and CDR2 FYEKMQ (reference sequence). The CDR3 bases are TGTGCCAGCAGCTTAATGCCCGGGCGGGGTTACGAGCAGTACTTC. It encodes CASSLMPGRGYEQYF.

The DNA for the CDR3 is TGTGCCAGCAGCTTAGGAGAGACCCAGTACTTC. Protein product: CASSLGETQYF. This chain links TRBV11-2 with TRBJ2-5, with D unclear. Germline assignment: CDR1 SGHAT and CDR2 FQNNGV. The CDR3 extends over 11 amino acids. Trimming pared 1 base from V and 4 bases from J, leaving 1 base between.

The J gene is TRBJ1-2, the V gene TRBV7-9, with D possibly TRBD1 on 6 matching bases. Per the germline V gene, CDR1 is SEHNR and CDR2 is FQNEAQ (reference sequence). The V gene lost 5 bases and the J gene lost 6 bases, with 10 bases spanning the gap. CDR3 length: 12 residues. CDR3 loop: CASSAQGNGYTF. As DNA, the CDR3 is TGTGCCAGCAGCGCACAGGGAAATGGCTACACCTTC.

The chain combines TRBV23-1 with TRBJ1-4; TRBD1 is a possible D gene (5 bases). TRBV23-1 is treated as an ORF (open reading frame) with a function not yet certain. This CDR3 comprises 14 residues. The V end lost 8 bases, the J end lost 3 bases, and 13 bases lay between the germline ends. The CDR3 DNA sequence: TGCGCCAGCGTACCAGGGCGGCCTAATGAAAAACTGTTTTTT. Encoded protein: CASVPGRPNEKLFF.

The CDR3 nucleotides read TGTGCCAGCAGCCCGGCTCTAGCGAGTTATGGGAATGAGCAGTTCTTC. Translating it yields CASSPALASYGNEQFF. The chain combines TRBV3-1 (or the pseudogene TRBV3-2) with TRBJ2-1, with a weak D call TRBD2 (6 bases). Germline assignment: CDR1 LGHDT and CDR2 YNNKEL (reference sequence). V was clipped by 4 bases and J by 7 bases, with 20 bases between them. The CDR3 extends over 16 amino acids.

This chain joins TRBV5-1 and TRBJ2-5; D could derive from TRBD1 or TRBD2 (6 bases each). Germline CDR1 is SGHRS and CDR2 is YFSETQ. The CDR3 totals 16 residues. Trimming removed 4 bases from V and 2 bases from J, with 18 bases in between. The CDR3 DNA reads TGCGCCAGCAGCCCGCTGATGAGGGGGACTCAAGAGACCCAGTACTTC. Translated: CASSPLMRGTQETQYF.

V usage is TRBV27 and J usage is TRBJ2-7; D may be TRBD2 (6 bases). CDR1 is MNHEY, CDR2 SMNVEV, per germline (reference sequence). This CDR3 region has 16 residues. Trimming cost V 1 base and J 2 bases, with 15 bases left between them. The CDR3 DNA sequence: TGTGCCAGCAGTTTATACCCGGGAGAGTCGGCCTACGAGCAGTACTTC. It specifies CASSLYPGESAYEQYF.

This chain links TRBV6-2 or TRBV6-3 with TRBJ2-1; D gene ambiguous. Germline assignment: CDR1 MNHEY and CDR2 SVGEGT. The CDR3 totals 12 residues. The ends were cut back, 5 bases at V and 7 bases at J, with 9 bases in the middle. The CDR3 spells CASSPRLNEQFF. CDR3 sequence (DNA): TGTGCCAGCAGTCCACGGTTAAATGAGCAGTTCTTC.

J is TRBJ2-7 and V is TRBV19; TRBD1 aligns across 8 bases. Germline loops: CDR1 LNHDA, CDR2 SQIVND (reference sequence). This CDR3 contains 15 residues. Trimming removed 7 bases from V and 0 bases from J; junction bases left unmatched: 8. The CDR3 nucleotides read TGTGCCAGTATTGAACGACAGGGGAGCTCCTACGAGCAGTACTTC. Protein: CASIERQGSSYEQYF.

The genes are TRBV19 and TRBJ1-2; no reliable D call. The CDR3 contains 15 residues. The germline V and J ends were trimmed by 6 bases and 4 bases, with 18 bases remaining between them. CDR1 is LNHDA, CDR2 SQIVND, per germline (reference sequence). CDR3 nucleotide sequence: TGTGCCAGTAGCCAGGACTCGTATCGTAGCTATGGCTACACCTTC. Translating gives CASSQDSYRSYGYTF.

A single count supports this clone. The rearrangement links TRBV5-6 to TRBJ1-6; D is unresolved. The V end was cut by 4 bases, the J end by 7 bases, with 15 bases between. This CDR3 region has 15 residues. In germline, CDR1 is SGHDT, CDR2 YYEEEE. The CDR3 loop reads CASSPGSPGNSPLHF. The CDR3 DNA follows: TGTGCCAGCAGCCCCGGGTCCCCCGGGAATTCACCCCTCCACTTT.

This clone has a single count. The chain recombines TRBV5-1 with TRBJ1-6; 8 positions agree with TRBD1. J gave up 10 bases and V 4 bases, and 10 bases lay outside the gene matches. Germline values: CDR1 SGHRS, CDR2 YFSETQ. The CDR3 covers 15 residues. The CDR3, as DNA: TGCGCCAGCAGCCCCACCGGACAGGGTGGGTCACCCCTCCACTTT. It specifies CASSPTGQGGSPLHF.

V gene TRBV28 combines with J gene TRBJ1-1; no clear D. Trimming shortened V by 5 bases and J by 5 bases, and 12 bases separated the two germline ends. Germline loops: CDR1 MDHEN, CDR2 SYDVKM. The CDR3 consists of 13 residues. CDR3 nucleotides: TGTGCCAGCAGTACTTACGCCCGAACTGAAGCTTTCTTT. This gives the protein CASSTYARTEAFF. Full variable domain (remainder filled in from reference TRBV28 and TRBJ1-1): DVKVTQSSRYLVKRTGEKVFLECVQDMDHENMFWYRQDPGLGLRLIYFSYDVKMKEKGDIPEGYSVSREKKERFSLILESASTNQTSMYLCASSTYARTEAFFGQGTRLTVV.

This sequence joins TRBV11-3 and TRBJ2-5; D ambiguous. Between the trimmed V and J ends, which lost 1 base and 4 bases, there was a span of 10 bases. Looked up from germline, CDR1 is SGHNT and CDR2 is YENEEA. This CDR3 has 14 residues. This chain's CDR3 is CASSLGRASETQYF. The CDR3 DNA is TGTGCCAGCAGCTTAGGCCGGGCTTCAGAGACCCAGTACTTC.

The CDR3 protein is CASQRGRGEQFF. The DNA for the CDR3 is TGTGCCAGTCAGCGGGGGAGAGGAGAGCAGTTCTTC. J is TRBJ2-1 and V is TRBV21-1; the table assigns TRBD2, which was not confirmed against the DNA. TRBV21-1 is assigned pseudogene status. CDR3 size: 12 residues.

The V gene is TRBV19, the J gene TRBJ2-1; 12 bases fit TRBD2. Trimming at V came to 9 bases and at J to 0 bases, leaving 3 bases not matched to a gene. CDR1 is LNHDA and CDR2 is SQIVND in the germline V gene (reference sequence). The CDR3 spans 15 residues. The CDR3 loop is CASGLAGSSYNEQFF. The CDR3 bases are TGTGCCAGCGGACTAGCGGGGAGCTCCTACAATGAGCAGTTCTTC. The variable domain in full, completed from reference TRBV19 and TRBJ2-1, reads DGGITQSPKYLFRKEGQNVTLSCEQNLNHDAMYWYRQDPGQGLRLIYYSQIVNDFQKGDIAEGYSVSREKKESFPLTVTSAQKNPTAFYLCASGLAGSSYNEQFFGPGTRLTVL.

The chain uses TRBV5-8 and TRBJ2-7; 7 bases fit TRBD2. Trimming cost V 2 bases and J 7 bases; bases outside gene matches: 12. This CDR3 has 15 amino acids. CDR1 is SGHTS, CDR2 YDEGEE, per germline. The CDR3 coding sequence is TGTGCCAGCAGCTTCTCTGGGCGGGAGTTCCTTGAGCAGTACTTC. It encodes CASSFSGREFLEQYF.

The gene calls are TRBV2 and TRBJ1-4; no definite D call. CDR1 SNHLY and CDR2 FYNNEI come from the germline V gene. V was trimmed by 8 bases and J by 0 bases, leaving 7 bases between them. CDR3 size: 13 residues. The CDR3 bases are TGTGCCAGCTGGATTGCAACTAATGAAAAACTGTTTTTT. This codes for CASWIATNEKLFF.

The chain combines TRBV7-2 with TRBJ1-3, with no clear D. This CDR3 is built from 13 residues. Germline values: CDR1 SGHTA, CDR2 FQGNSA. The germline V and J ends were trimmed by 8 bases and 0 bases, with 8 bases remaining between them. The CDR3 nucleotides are TGTGCCAGCGGCGAAGACTCTGGAAACACCATATATTTT. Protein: CASGEDSGNTIYF.

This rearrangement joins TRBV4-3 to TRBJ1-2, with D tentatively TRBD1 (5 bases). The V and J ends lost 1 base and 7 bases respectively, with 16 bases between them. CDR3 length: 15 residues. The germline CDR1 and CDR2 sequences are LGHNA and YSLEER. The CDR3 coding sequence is TGCGCCAGCAGCCAAGCCGGACATCCCACCGGTGGCTACACCTTC. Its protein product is CASSQAGHPTGGYTF.

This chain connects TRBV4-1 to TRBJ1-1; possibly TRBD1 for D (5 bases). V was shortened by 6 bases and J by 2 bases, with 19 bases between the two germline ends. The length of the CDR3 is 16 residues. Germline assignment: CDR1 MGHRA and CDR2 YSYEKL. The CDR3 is CASRQNRGAINTEAFF. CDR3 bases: TGCGCCAGCAGACAAAATCGGGGCGCGATAAACACTGAAGCTTTCTTT.